The 21 T cell receptor beta chains below were found in one sample sequenced in a study of regulatory T cells in long-lasting Graves disease. CDR3 regions were amplified by Arm-PCR using iRepertoire HTBI primers to build TCR beta libraries. TCRdb analysed the multiplex PCR reads with MiXCR anew, one entry per CDR3 protein. The sample has roughly 510,000 distinct CDR3 sequences; about 16% are singletons. The sample's time point: newly diagnosed GD, antithyroid drugs for less than 3 months. Scientists built the TCR library using RNA that was extracted from PBMCs. The sample also formed part of further work on T cells in Graves' hyperthyroidism and ophthalmopathy.

Specimen: peripheral blood mononuclear cells (PBMCs), collected at new diagnosis, from a patient treated with antithyroid drugs. These receptors all come from a man younger than 30 with Graves disease.

This clonotype was seen once. Since a much larger clone is just one base distant, this may be a read error. This chain links TRBV5-1 with TRBJ2-7, with 7 bases fitting TRBD2. This CDR3 region has 14 residues. Germline loops: CDR1 SGHRS, CDR2 YFSETQ. CDR3 loop: CASGLGLSLDEQYF. CDR3 DNA sequence: TGCGCCAGCGGCTTGGGACTAAGCCTAGACGAGCAGTACTTC.

The chain combines TRBV28 with TRBJ2-1; TRBD2 agrees at 10 bases. The CDR3 covers 17 residues. CDR1 MDHEN and CDR2 SYDVKM come from the germline V gene. Losses at the gene ends were 6 bases for V and 5 bases for J; bases not matched to a gene: 13. The CDR3, as DNA: TGTGCCAGCAGGGAACGCATCGGGACTAGCGCAAACAATGAGCAGTTCTTC. It yields the protein CASRERIGTSANNEQFF.

This chain joins TRBV7-6 and TRBJ1-6; 9 bases match TRBD1. The CDR3 spans 14 residues. Per germline, CDR1 SGHVS and CDR2 FNYEAQ. V shed 3 bases, J shed 7 bases, and the junction held 1 base outside the gene matches. The CDR3 sequence is CASSFGTGNSPLHF. The CDR3 nucleotides read TGTGCCAGCAGCTTTGGGACAGGGAATTCACCCCTCCACTTT.

The genes are TRBV27 and TRBJ1-5, with D maybe TRBD1 (5 bases). This CDR3 region has 16 residues. Deletions cut 6 bases from V and 1 base from J, with 16 bases between. The germline V gene encodes CDR1 MNHEY and CDR2 SMNVEV (reference sequence). The CDR3 nucleotides read TGTGCCAGCAGCCCACTCATCCGGGACAGCAATCAGCCCCAGCATTTT. It codes for CASSPLIRDSNQPQHF.

The chain recombines TRBV19 with TRBJ1-6, with TRBD1 matching 9 bases. J lost 3 bases, V lost 6 bases, and 3 bases had no gene match. The CDR3 contains 15 residues. Germline values: CDR1 LNHDA, CDR2 SQIVND (reference sequence). For the CDR3, the DNA is TGTGCCAGTAGCACGACAGGGGGCTATAATTCACCCCTCCACTTT. Translation: CASSTTGGYNSPLHF.

This clonotype was picked up many times. The CDR3 here is CASSFLKTRLPFF. CDR3 in DNA: TGTGCCAGCAGTTTCCTAAAGACTAGGCTGCCGTTCTTC. The J gene is TRBJ2-1, the V gene TRBV27; perhaps TRBD2 as D (6 bases). The CDR3 has 13 amino acids. V was clipped by 3 bases and J by 15 bases, with 18 bases between them. Germline V gene lookup returns CDR1 MNHEY and CDR2 SMNVEV (reference sequence).

Points on this clonotype: A much larger clone lies one base from this, so it may be a read error. The chain combines TRBV20-1 with TRBJ1-1; D remains ambiguous. Between the trimmed V and J ends, which lost 6 bases and 3 bases, there was a span of 17 bases. Per the germline V gene, CDR1 is DFQATT and CDR2 is SNEGSKA (reference sequence). This CDR3 is built from 14 residues. DNA of the CDR3: TGCAGTGCCTCGAAAGGCTCAGCGGACACTGAAGCTTTCTTT. Translated, it gives CSASKGSADTEAFF.

This clonotype was detected many times. The J gene is TRBJ1-1, the V gene TRBV6-4; D gene uncertain. Germline V CDR1 and CDR2: MRHNA, SNTAGT. The CDR3 length is 14 residues. The V and J ends lost 6 bases and 1 base respectively, with 12 bases between them. CDR3 loop: CASRPDGPNTEAFF. In DNA form, the CDR3 reads TGTGCCAGCAGGCCGGACGGACCGAACACTGAAGCTTTCTTT.

This clonotype was recorded many times. The chain has TRBV30 and TRBJ2-1; the D is unclear. This CDR3 is built from 15 residues. V was shortened by 0 bases and J by 7 bases, with 16 bases between the two germline ends. CDR1 and CDR2 from the germline V gene are GTSNPN and SVGIG (reference sequence). The CDR3 protein is CAWSVLGPIRNEQFF. The CDR3 nucleotides are TGTGCCTGGAGTGTACTTGGGCCCATAAGGAATGAGCAGTTCTTC.

In its sample, this clonotype was seen many times. In DNA form, the CDR3 reads TGTGCCAGCAGTCCTAAGGGGCTAGCGGAGGCCTACGAGCAGTACTTC. Translation: CASSPKGLAEAYEQYF. The genes are TRBV12-3 or TRBV12-4 and TRBJ2-7; TRBD2 matches 7 bases. The ends lost 5 bases at V and 2 bases at J; junction bases unmatched: 12. CDR3 length: 16 amino acids.

The chain is built from TRBV6-1 and TRBJ2-6; tentatively, D is TRBD2 (7 bases). CDR3 length equals 16 residues. The germline V and J ends were trimmed by 10 bases and 3 bases, with 19 bases remaining between them. Germline CDR1 is MNHNS and CDR2 is SASEGT. The CDR3 sequence is CATSRKGGFGANVLTF. CDR3 nucleotides: TGTGCCACCTCCCGGAAGGGGGGGTTTGGGGCCAACGTCCTGACTTTC.

In its sample, this clonotype was seen once. A read error may be the cause here, since a much bigger clone is one base away. The V call is TRBV6-2 or TRBV6-3, the J call TRBJ2-7, with 9 bases that match TRBD2. The CDR3 has 17 amino acids. Germline-derived CDR1 and CDR2 are MNHEY and SVGEGT. The CDR3 DNA follows: TGTGTCAGCAGTTATCGGACTAGCGAGGAGTACTCCTACGAGCAGTACTTC. It encodes CVSSYRTSEEYSYEQYF.

This clonotype was seen more than once but under ten times. The chain combines TRBV6-4 with TRBJ1-2; tentative D call: TRBD1 (6 bases). The CDR3 extends over 13 amino acids. V gave up 3 bases and J gave up 5 bases, with 10 bases separating them. Germline CDR1 is MRHNA and CDR2 is SNTAGT. The CDR3 here is CASSERTVYGYTF. The DNA of the CDR3 is TGTGCCAGCAGTGAGAGGACAGTATATGGCTACACCTTC.

This clonotype was found a few times. V gene TRBV6-1 combines with J gene TRBJ1-3; 7 nucleotides align to TRBD1. The CDR3 runs 15 residues. Trimming removed 10 bases from V and 2 bases from J; junction bases left unmatched: 11. Germline CDR1 reads MNHNS; CDR2 reads SASEGT. The CDR3 sequence is CATTGVGPTGNTIYF. CDR3 DNA: TGTGCCACCACAGGGGTGGGGCCTACTGGAAACACCATATATTTT.

This clonotype has at least ten counts. V gene TRBV18 combines with J gene TRBJ2-1, with D hard to call. CDR1 and CDR2 (germline): KGHSH, LQKENI. This CDR3 contains 13 residues. Deletions cut 0 bases from V and 6 bases from J, with 6 bases between. The CDR3 sequence is CASSPPVSNEQFF. CDR3 DNA: TGTGCCAGCTCACCACCAGTCAGCAATGAGCAGTTCTTC. The full variable domain, with the rest looked up from reference TRBV18 and TRBJ2-1, is NAGVMQNPRHLVRRRGQEARLRCSPMKGHSHVYWYRQLPEEGLKFMVYLQKENIIDESGMPKERFSAEFPKEGPSILRIQQVVRGDSAAYFCASSPPVSNEQFFGPGTRLTVL.

In this sample, this clonotype turned up a few times. V usage is TRBV15 and J usage is TRBJ1-1, with D perhaps matching TRBD1 (5 bases). Trimming shortened V by 0 bases and J by 5 bases, and 7 bases separated the two germline ends. The germline V gene encodes CDR1 LNHNV and CDR2 YYDKDF (reference sequence). This CDR3 region has 13 residues. The DNA for the CDR3 is TGTGCCACCAGCAGAGACAGGGTGACTGAAGCTTTCTTT. Amino acids: CATSRDRVTEAFF.

In its sample, this clonotype was seen a few times. The chain has TRBV9 and TRBJ2-2; 11 bases map to TRBD1. The CDR3 sequence is 16 residues long. V gave up 1 base and J gave up 6 bases; unmatched junction bases: 5. Germline CDR1 reads SGDLS; CDR2 reads YYNGEE. The CDR3 coding sequence is TGTGCCAGCAGCGTACACCGGGACAGGGGGGCCGGGGAGCTGTTTTTT. This codes for CASSVHRDRGAGELFF.

J is TRBJ2-7 and V is TRBV6-1; D perhaps matches TRBD2 (6 bases). CDR1 is MNHNS, CDR2 SASEGT, per germline. CDR3 length: 15 residues. V shed 7 bases and J shed 2 bases, with 18 bases lying between them. CDR3 in DNA: TGTGCCAGCACCCAACGGGGCGGGACCGCCTACGAGCAGTACTTC. Translating it yields CASTQRGGTAYEQYF.

This clonotype has more than one count but fewer than ten. The chain's CDR3 is CASTPRGGSKYNEQFF. CDR3 nucleotide sequence: TGTGCCAGCACACCGCGGGGCGGGTCAAAATACAATGAGCAGTTCTTC. The rearrangement links TRBV7-9 to TRBJ2-1; perhaps TRBD2 as D (6 bases). The V gene lost 7 bases and the J gene lost 4 bases, with 20 bases spanning the gap. Germline CDR1 and CDR2: SEHNR and FQNEAQ (reference sequence). The CDR3 consists of 16 residues.

Many counts were recorded for this clonotype. This chain joins TRBV3-1 and TRBJ1-1; TRBD1 agrees at 9 bases. V lost 2 bases, J lost 0 bases, and 4 bases stayed unmatched. The CDR3 totals 16 residues. The germline V gene encodes CDR1 LGHDT and CDR2 YNNKEL (reference sequence). The CDR3 DNA follows: TGTGCCAGCAGCCAACACGGGACAGGGATGAACACTGAAGCTTTCTTT. This sequence encodes CASSQHGTGMNTEAFF.

This clonotype has more than one count but fewer than ten. The chain has TRBV5-1 and TRBJ2-5; tentative D call: TRBD1 (6 bases). Germline CDR1 and CDR2: SGHRS and YFSETQ. CDR3 size: 14 residues. Deletions cut 5 bases from V and 1 base from J, with 12 bases between. The CDR3 spells CASRITGTQETQYF. CDR3 coding DNA: TGCGCCAGCAGGATAACAGGGACCCAAGAGACCCAGTACTTC.